The 23 T cell receptor beta chains given below trace back to one sample, sequenced in a study of OX40 agonist ivuxolimab in advanced cancers. Assay: immunoSEQ multiplex PCR; the TCRdb copy retains only in-frame clones and omits some. The repertoire holds about 79,000 clones, approximately 92% seen once, with more than 5.5% in the top ten. The source material was CD4+ or CD8+ T cells sorted from blood, sampled in a trial of the OX40 agonist ivuxolimab. The source of these receptors is an adult with an advanced solid tumor such as melanoma, head and neck, liver or kidney cancer.

The chain links TRBV25-1 to TRBJ2-7; 7 bases fit TRBD2. This CDR3 spans 12 amino acids. The V gene's germline CDR1 is MGHDK and CDR2 SYGVNS. V gave up 6 bases and J gave up 6 bases; unmatched junction bases: 5. CDR3 loop: CASRRLAGEQYF. CDR3 DNA sequence: TGTGCCAGCAGAAGACTAGCTGGCGAGCAGTACTTC.

This chain joins TRBV11-3 and TRBJ2-7, with D hard to call. Germline-derived CDR1 and CDR2 are SGHNT and YENEEA. This CDR3 has 12 residues. The V end was cut by 5 bases, the J end by 3 bases, with 8 bases between. DNA for the CDR3: TGTGCCAGCAGCCCTAAGCGCTACGAGCAGTACTTC. It translates to CASSPKRYEQYF.

The rearrangement uses TRBV6-1 and TRBJ1-1; D gene unclear. The ends were cut back, 7 bases at V and 0 bases at J, with 9 bases in the middle. Germline V gene sequence: CDR1 MNHNS, CDR2 SASEGT. The CDR3 totals 13 residues. The CDR3 loop is CASTGRMNTEAFF. The CDR3 DNA reads as TGTGCCAGCACAGGTAGAATGAACACTGAAGCTTTCTTT.

The gene calls are TRBV28 and TRBJ1-2; possibly TRBD1 for D (5 bases). Trimming cost V 4 bases and J 7 bases, with 10 bases left between them. The CDR3 has 12 residues. CDR1 and CDR2 from the germline V gene are MDHEN and SYDVKM. CDR3 in DNA: TGTGCCAGCAGTTCGGGACTGGGTGGCTACACCTTC. It specifies CASSSGLGGYTF.

This chain connects TRBV4-1 to TRBJ1-4, with 7 bases identical to TRBD1. This CDR3 region has 16 residues. The germline CDR1 and CDR2 sequences are MGHRA and YSYEKL. V was clipped by 3 bases and J by 5 bases; unmatched bases: 9. CDR3 in DNA: TGCGCCAGCAGCCAGGCCGGGACAGAGTCAAATGAAAAACTGTTTTTT. Translation: CASSQAGTESNEKLFF.

This clone was recorded a few times. The rearrangement links TRBV4-1 to TRBJ1-5, with a weak D call TRBD1 (5 bases). Per germline, CDR1 MGHRA and CDR2 YSYEKL. V gave up 5 bases and J gave up 7 bases, with 12 bases separating them. The CDR3 contains 13 residues. As DNA, the CDR3 is TGCGCCAGCAGCTCACAGTGGGGGCAGCCCCAGCATTTT. It yields the protein CASSSQWGQPQHF.

The rearrangement uses TRBV23-1 and TRBJ2-5, with D perhaps matching TRBD1 (6 bases). TRBV23-1 is annotated as an ORF whose role is uncertain. CDR3 length: 15 residues. V lost 0 bases and J 2 bases, leaving 10 bases between the germline ends. This CDR3 reads CASSQSGDNQETQYF. The CDR3 DNA reads as TGCGCCAGCAGTCAATCTGGGGACAATCAAGAGACCCAGTACTTC.

The rearrangement joins TRBV21-1 to TRBJ2-1. TRBV21-1 is reported as a pseudogene. CDR3 length equals 8 residues. The CDR3 sequence is CASTPRIF. For the CDR3, the DNA is TGTGCCAGCACCCCCCGGATCTTC.

The rearrangement uses TRBV28 and TRBJ2-1; tentatively, D is TRBD2 (5 bases). Per germline, CDR1 MDHEN and CDR2 SYDVKM. There are 12 residues in the CDR3. The V gene lost 6 bases and the J gene lost 13 bases, with 16 bases spanning the gap. CDR3 sequence reads: CASSSPGIFQFF. The CDR3 DNA is TGTGCCAGCAGCTCTCCCGGGATCTTCCAGTTCTTC.

V gene TRBV18 combines with J gene TRBJ2-5; D may correspond to TRBD1 or TRBD2 (5 bases each). The germline gives CDR1 KGHSH, CDR2 LQKENI. Trimming removed 0 bases at V and 2 bases at J, with 10 bases between. The CDR3 is 15 amino acids. CDR3 coding DNA: TGTGCCAGCTCACCACCGGGACGGGCACAAGAGACCCAGTACTTC. It is translated as CASSPPGRAQETQYF.

This rearrangement joins TRBV28 to TRBJ2-1, with D unresolved. The V end was cut by 7 bases, the J end by 5 bases, with 15 bases between. Germline lookup yields CDR1 MDHEN and CDR2 SYDVKM. The CDR3 extends over 14 amino acids. The CDR3 coding sequence is TGTGCCAGCACCCGACCTGGGCCCAACAATGAGCAGTTCTTC. Protein product: CASTRPGPNNEQFF.

The CDR3 here is CARSLADSVKSSGANVLTF. The CDR3 nucleotides read TGTGCCAGAAGCTTAGCGGACAGCGTTAAGAGCTCTGGGGCCAACGTCCTGACTTTC. The chain joins TRBV7-5 to TRBJ2-6; the table names TRBD1, a call not compared with the DNA. TRBV7-5 is a pseudogene locus. The CDR3 has 19 amino acids.

The rearrangement uses TRBV7-8 and TRBJ1-5; D is unclear. Germline V gene data show CDR1 as SGHVS and CDR2 as FQNEAQ. The CDR3 extends over 15 amino acids. V gave up 2 bases and J gave up 4 bases, with 12 bases separating them. CDR3 amino acids: CASSLKPGMNQPQHF. CDR3 DNA: TGTGCCAGCAGCTTAAAGCCGGGTATGAATCAGCCCCAGCATTTT.

The chain has TRBV19 and TRBJ2-7; 10 nucleotides align to TRBD2. V gave up 8 bases and J gave up 3 bases; unmatched junction bases: 4. The CDR3 totals 13 residues. Germline loops: CDR1 LNHDA, CDR2 SQIVND (reference sequence). The CDR3 DNA is TGTGCCAGTCAAGCGGGAGGGAACTACGAGCAGTACTTC. Its protein product is CASQAGGNYEQYF.

This rearrangement joins TRBV28 to TRBJ1-1; the match to TRBD1 covers 10 bases. With V trimmed by 4 bases and J by 8 bases, 7 bases remained unmatched. This CDR3 is built from 14 residues. Germline-derived CDR1 and CDR2 are MDHEN and SYDVKM. The CDR3 DNA sequence: TGTGCCAGCAGTTCCGGACAGGGGGTGGTGGAAGCTTTCTTT. This gives the protein CASSSGQGVVEAFF.

In DNA form, the CDR3 reads TGTGCCAGCAGCCGGACTAGTTACAATGAGCAGTTCTTC. Translated: CASSRTSYNEQFF. J is TRBJ2-1 and V is TRBV11-1, with 7 bases that match TRBD2. CDR3 length equals 13 residues. V dropped 5 bases and J dropped 4; count of bases not matched to a gene: 2. Germline V gene lookup returns CDR1 SGHAT and CDR2 FQDESV (reference sequence).

This clone has just one count. The chain uses TRBV28 and TRBJ1-2; possible D gene TRBD1, 6 bases. Trimming removed 7 bases from V and 2 bases from J, with 11 bases in between. CDR1 is MDHEN and CDR2 is SYDVKM in the germline V gene. This CDR3 comprises 13 residues. The chain's CDR3 is CASIPGGNYGYTF. The DNA of the CDR3 is TGTGCCAGCATCCCCGGGGGCAACTATGGCTACACCTTC.

The genes are TRBV2 and TRBJ2-7; TRBD1 matches 9 bases. The V gene's germline CDR1 is SNHLY and CDR2 FYNNEI. V was pared by 7 bases and J by 4 bases, with 14 bases of the junction left unmatched. CDR3 length equals 16 residues. CDR3 sequence: CASTRTGAALGYEQYF. The CDR3 coding sequence is TGTGCCAGCACCAGGACAGGGGCGGCTTTAGGGTACGAGCAGTACTTC.

This clone has a single count. The rearrangement joins TRBV7-8 to TRBJ2-7; 13 bases fit TRBD2. The CDR3 length is 15 residues. V lost 2 bases, J lost 7 bases, and 5 bases stayed unmatched. Germline CDR1 reads SGHVS; CDR2 reads FQNEAQ. The CDR3 reads CASSLRTSGSREQYF. The CDR3 DNA sequence: TGTGCCAGCAGCTTACGGACTAGCGGGAGCCGAGAGCAGTACTTC.

V is TRBV9 and J is TRBJ2-2; 14 nucleotides match TRBD2. The germline V gene encodes CDR1 SGDLS and CDR2 YYNGEE. Trimming at V came to 2 bases and at J to 8 bases, leaving 5 bases not matched to a gene. This CDR3 region has 16 residues. CDR3 region: CASSVGTSGSSGELFF. In DNA form, the CDR3 reads TGTGCCAGCAGCGTGGGGACTAGCGGGAGTTCAGGGGAGCTGTTTTTT.

In DNA form, the CDR3 reads TGTGCCGGAAAACCGGACAGACTCTCTGGAAACACCATATATTTT. Protein: CAGKPDRLSGNTIYF. This chain joins TRBV30 and TRBJ1-3; tentatively, D is TRBD1 (6 bases). This CDR3 has 15 residues. V lost 8 bases to trimming and J lost 0 bases, with 17 bases between them. The germline V gene encodes CDR1 GTSNPN and CDR2 SVGIG (reference sequence).

A remark on this clone: Other DNA sequences in this sample translate to the same CDR3. V is TRBV5-1 and J is TRBJ2-7, with unresolved D. This CDR3 spans 13 amino acids. V lost 0 bases, J lost 0 bases, and 4 bases lay in between. Germline CDR1 is SGHRS and CDR2 is YFSETQ. CDR3 bases: TGCGCCAGCAGCTTGGTAAGCTCCTACGAGCAGTACTTC. Translation: CASSLVSSYEQYF.

The J gene is TRBJ1-3, the V gene TRBV7-6; TRBD1 is a possible D gene (6 bases). Germline CDR1 SGHVS, CDR2 FNYEAQ. V dropped 0 bases and J dropped 2 bases, with 14 bases sitting between them. CDR3 length: 17 residues. Here the CDR3 DNA reads TGTGCCAGCAGCTTAGCTCGGGCAGGGGCCCCTGGAAACACCATATATTTT. Translating gives CASSLARAGAPGNTIYF.